Below, 22 T cell receptor beta chains from the same sample are listed, as sequenced in a study of blood T cell repertoires in COVID-19. Sequencing was performed with immunoSEQ multiplex PCR; in TCRdb, only in-frame clones are kept and a portion is missing. The sample records some 210,000 clones, about nine tenths being singletons. The sample consisted of peripheral blood. These receptors originate from a man in his sixties who had recovered from COVID-19.

V gene TRBV20-1 combines with J gene TRBJ2-7, with 8 bases that match TRBD2. Germline V gives CDR1 DFQATT, CDR2 SNEGSKA (reference sequence). V lost 3 bases, J lost 0 bases, and 7 bases stayed unmatched. CDR3 length: 15 amino acids. The CDR3 DNA is TGCAGTGCTAGTTTTGCGGGGGGACCCTCCTACGAGCAGTACTTC. Translating gives CSASFAGGPSYEQYF.

The V call is TRBV5-6, the J call TRBJ2-5, with TRBD1 identical over 9 bases. V dropped 1 base and J dropped 5; count of bases not matched to a gene: 15. This CDR3 spans 18 amino acids. The germline gives CDR1 SGHDT, CDR2 YYEEEE. The CDR3 region has the DNA TGTGCCAGCAGCTTGAAGGCCTCGGCACAGGGGGCTCGCGAGACCCAGTACTTC. It yields the protein CASSLKASAQGARETQYF.

DNA of the CDR3: TGTGCCAGTAGTACAACAGGGGCTGGTCAGCCCCAGCATTTT. Its translation: CASSTTGAGQPQHF. The chain carries TRBV19 and TRBJ1-5, with TRBD1 identical over 7 bases. Germline values: CDR1 LNHDA, CDR2 SQIVND (reference sequence). J gave up 6 bases and V 4 bases, and 6 bases lay outside the gene matches. This CDR3 comprises 14 residues.

The gene calls are TRBV11-1 and TRBJ1-2, with a possible D match to TRBD1 (6 bases). V lost 1 base to trimming and J lost 7 bases, with 13 bases between them. The V gene's germline CDR1 is SGHAT and CDR2 FQDESV (reference sequence). This CDR3 has 14 residues. The CDR3 spells CASSLERGGGGYTF. CDR3 DNA sequence: TGTGCCAGCAGCTTAGAAAGGGGGGGAGGTGGCTACACCTTC.

The genes are TRBV11-3 and TRBJ1-1; no firm D call. V lost 5 bases to trimming and J lost 4 bases, with 11 bases between them. The CDR3 has 13 residues. Germline CDR1 is SGHNT and CDR2 is YENEEA. The CDR3 region has the DNA TGTGCCAGCAGCCAATTCGGGAGCACTGAAGCTTTCTTT. It specifies CASSQFGSTEAFF.

This clone came up a few times. V and J are TRBV23-1 and TRBJ1-2; D not certain. TRBV23-1 is an ORF, with its function uncertain. V lost 5 bases, J lost 0 bases, and 10 bases lay in between. The CDR3 is 14 amino acids. The DNA of the CDR3 is TGCGCCAGCAGTTCGAGCACGGCTAACTATGGCTACACCTTC. This codes for CASSSSTANYGYTF.

The rearrangement uses TRBV4-3 and TRBJ2-7; TRBD1 matches at 8 bases. The CDR3 covers 14 residues. With 1 base clipped from V and 4 bases from J, the junction kept 3 bases outside the gene matches. Germline-derived CDR1 and CDR2 are LGHNA and YSLEER. The CDR3 DNA sequence: TGCGCCAGCAGCCAAGGGACAGGGAGATACGAGCAGTACTTC. This translates into CASSQGTGRYEQYF.

The gene calls are TRBV5-1 and TRBJ2-1; 9 nucleotides match TRBD2. CDR3 size: 15 residues. The germline V gene has CDR1 SGHRS and CDR2 YFSETQ. V dropped 3 bases and J dropped 8; count of bases not matched to a gene: 9. The CDR3 DNA follows: TGCGCCAGCAGCTCACTAGCGGGCTCTATAGATGAGCAGTTCTTC. Protein sequence: CASSSLAGSIDEQFF. The variable domain in full, with the rest retrieved from reference TRBV5-1 and TRBJ2-1, is KAGVTQTPRYLIKTRGQQVTLSCSPISGHRSVSWYQQTPGQGLQFLFEYFSETQRNKGNFPGRFSGRQFSNSRSEMNVSTLELGDSALYLCASSSLAGSIDEQFFGPGTRLTVL.

In this sample, this clone turned up once. The chain combines TRBV7-9 with TRBJ1-3; D is possibly TRBD1 (6 bases). V was clipped by 5 bases and J by 1 base, with 12 bases between them. Germline V gives CDR1 SEHNR, CDR2 FQNEAQ (reference sequence). The CDR3 sequence is 15 residues long. The CDR3 nucleotides read TGTGCCAGCAGCGGACAGAGTGAATCTGGAAACACCATATATTTT. This encodes CASSGQSESGNTIYF.

The J gene is TRBJ1-4, the V gene TRBV2; TRBD1 aligns across 8 bases. Germline V gene lookup returns CDR1 SNHLY and CDR2 FYNNEI. The J segment lost 3 bases and the V segment lost 7 bases, leaving 10 bases of the junction unmatched. The CDR3 is 16 residues long. Written as DNA, the CDR3 is TGTGCCAGCAATGTACAGGGGGTGACGGCTAATGAAAAACTGTTTTTT. Its protein is CASNVQGVTANEKLFF.

With respect to this clone: At one boundary the junction diverges from the germline segment, which might be a read error. The rearrangement uses TRBV29-1 and TRBJ2-3, with 8 bases identical to TRBD2. The germline CDR1 and CDR2 sequences are SQVTM and ANQGSEA. The CDR3 has 12 residues. Here the CDR3 reads CSASPGRGLGRF. The CDR3 DNA follows: TGCAGCGCATCACCCGGGAGGGGACTCGGGCGTTTT.

This clone was counted only a few times. The rearrangement joins TRBV4-2 to TRBJ2-7; weak D call: TRBD1 (6 bases). V was trimmed by 0 bases and J by 2 bases, leaving 14 bases between them. Germline V gives CDR1 LGHNA, CDR2 YNFKEQ. The CDR3 covers 16 residues. The CDR3 DNA sequence: TGTGCCAGCAGCCAAGATCGTCAGGGGCGTACCTACGAGCAGTACTTC. Its translation: CASSQDRQGRTYEQYF.

The chain links TRBV5-1 to TRBJ2-5, with TRBD1 identical over 8 bases. J was trimmed by 2 bases and V by 2 bases; bases with no gene match: 8. The CDR3 extends over 16 amino acids. Germline V lookup: CDR1 SGHRS, CDR2 YFSETQ. The CDR3 sequence: CASSFPGTGRQETQYF. DNA for the CDR3: TGCGCCAGCAGCTTCCCCGGGACAGGTAGACAAGAGACCCAGTACTTC.

The chain is built from TRBV19 and TRBJ2-5, with 9 bases aligning to TRBD1. The CDR3 is made up of 17 amino acids. V was pared by 6 bases and J by 4 bases, with 15 bases of the junction left unmatched. Germline loops: CDR1 LNHDA, CDR2 SQIVND (reference sequence). The CDR3 loop is CASRNRGLPGGAETQYF. In DNA form, the CDR3 reads TGTGCCAGTAGGAACAGGGGGCTACCGGGGGGCGCAGAGACCCAGTACTTC.

V usage is TRBV5-1 and J usage is TRBJ2-7; 8 bases are a match to TRBD1. V lost 2 bases to trimming and J lost 2 bases; unmatched junction nucleotides: 3. This CDR3 has 14 amino acids. CDR1 and CDR2 (germline): SGHRS, YFSETQ. The CDR3 sequence is CASSFDRGPYEQYF. CDR3 in DNA: TGCGCCAGCAGCTTCGACAGGGGACCCTACGAGCAGTACTTC.

The chain has TRBV19 and TRBJ1-5; 7 nucleotides agree with TRBD1. Germline loops: CDR1 LNHDA, CDR2 SQIVND (reference sequence). The CDR3 is made up of 12 amino acids. With 7 bases clipped from V and 6 bases from J, the junction kept 3 bases outside the gene matches. CDR3 sequence reads: CASTGGGQPQHF. CDR3 bases: TGTGCCAGTACAGGGGGAGGTCAGCCCCAGCATTTT.

The DNA for the CDR3 is TGTGCCAGCAGCCAAAGGAGGGGCCTGAACACCGGGGAGCTGTTTTTT. Translating it yields CASSQRRGLNTGELFF. This chain uses TRBV9 with TRBJ2-2; D is possibly TRBD2 (6 bases). With 4 bases removed from V and 1 base from J, the gap between germline ends came to 14 bases. The CDR3 is 16 amino acids. CDR1 and CDR2 from the germline V gene are SGDLS and YYNGEE.

This chain uses TRBV21-1 with TRBJ2-1; the table names TRBD1, a call not compared with the DNA. TRBV21-1 is a recognized pseudogene. CDR3 length: 16 residues. The CDR3 DNA sequence: TGTGCCACCGCCCAGGAACAGGGGAACTCCTACAATGAGCAGTTCTTC. It specifies CATAQEQGNSYNEQFF.

V and J are TRBV7-9 and TRBJ1-4; weak D call: TRBD1 (5 bases). The CDR3 loop spans 14 amino acids. Germline assignment: CDR1 SEHNR and CDR2 FQNEAQ (reference sequence). Trimming removed 3 bases at V and 5 bases at J, with 10 bases between. The CDR3 DNA sequence: TGTGCCAGCAGCTTGGGGGGTCAGAATGAAAAACTGTTTTTT. Residues: CASSLGGQNEKLFF.

CDR3 residues: CSVEGYGTAPYEQYF. The CDR3 DNA follows: TGCAGCGTTGAAGGCTACGGGACAGCGCCCTACGAGCAGTACTTC. The genes are TRBV29-1 and TRBJ2-7, with 7 bases identical to TRBD1. Germline V gene data show CDR1 as SQVTM and CDR2 as ANQGSEA. This CDR3 is 15 amino acids long. V lost 1 base and J lost 2; bases outside the gene matches: 8.

The chain is built from TRBV6-5 and TRBJ2-1; 7 bases are shared with TRBD2. Germline trimming cut 6 bases from V and 4 bases from J; bases unmatched to any gene: 9. Germline values: CDR1 MNHEY, CDR2 SVGAGI. The CDR3 covers 15 residues. DNA for the CDR3: TGTGCCAGCAGACCCAGCGGGAACTTATACAATGAGCAGTTCTTC. Translation gives CASRPSGNLYNEQFF.

J is TRBJ2-1 and V is TRBV19, with 15 bases identical to TRBD2. This CDR3 is built from 20 residues. Trimming at V came to 1 base and at J to 2 bases, leaving 9 bases not matched to a gene. Per the germline V gene, CDR1 is LNHDA and CDR2 is SQIVND (reference sequence). The chain's CDR3 is CASSIAGTSGRPATYNEQFF. The DNA of the CDR3 is TGTGCCAGTAGTATAGCCGGGACTAGCGGGAGGCCGGCGACCTACAATGAGCAGTTCTTC.